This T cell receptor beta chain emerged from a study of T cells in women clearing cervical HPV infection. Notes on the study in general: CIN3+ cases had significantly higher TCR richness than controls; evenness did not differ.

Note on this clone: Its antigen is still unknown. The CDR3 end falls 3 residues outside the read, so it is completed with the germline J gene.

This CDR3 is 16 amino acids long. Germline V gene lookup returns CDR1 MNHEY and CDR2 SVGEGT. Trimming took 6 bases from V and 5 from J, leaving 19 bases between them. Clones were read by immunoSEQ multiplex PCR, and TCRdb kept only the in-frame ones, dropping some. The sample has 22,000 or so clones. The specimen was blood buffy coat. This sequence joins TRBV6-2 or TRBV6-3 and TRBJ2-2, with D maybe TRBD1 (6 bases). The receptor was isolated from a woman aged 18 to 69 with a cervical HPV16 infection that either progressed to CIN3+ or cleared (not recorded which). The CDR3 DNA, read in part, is TGTGCCAGCAGCGACCCCGGGACAACAAGGACCGGGGAG. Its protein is CASSDPGTTRTGE. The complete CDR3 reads CASSDPGTTRTGELFF.